The entry below gives a single T cell receptor (beta chain) sequence along with its context. Its matching antigen is unknown. This record belongs to a study of T cell repertoires in cytomegalovirus infection. Background on the study: From public TCR beta signatures came an indication of both CMV infection and matching HLA type. General study results and limits: HLA-C-restricted CMV clonotypes gave the most frequent clonotype in two of eight donors.

One entry per CDR3 protein, called by TCRdb with MiXCR from the reads. This sample carries approximately 110,000 distinct CDR3 sequences, about 30% of them seen once, and the ten largest clones take roughly three quarters. Material: CD8+ T cells from cultured PBMCs, obtained from culture after CMV antigen stimulation. The clonotype was recovered from a human donor in good health (CMV status not recorded). Some clones in this sample may be carry-over from other donors' samples.

CDR3 bases: TGTGCCAGCAGCTTCCGGGACAGGGAGAGTGCTTTCTTT. Translating gives CASSFRDRESAFF. The V call is TRBV5-8, the J call TRBJ1-1; 9 bases map to TRBD1. Germline CDR1 is SGHTS and CDR2 is YDEGEE. The V segment lost 2 bases and the J segment 11 bases; nucleotides outside the gene matches: 7. The CDR3 is 13 amino acids. Full variable domain (missing parts from reference TRBV5-8 and TRBJ1-1): EAGVTQSPTHLIKTRGQQATLRCSPISGHTSVYWYQQALGLGLQFLLWYDEGEERNRGNFPPRFSGRQFPNYSSELNVNALELEDSALYLCASSFRDRESAFFGQGTRLTVV.